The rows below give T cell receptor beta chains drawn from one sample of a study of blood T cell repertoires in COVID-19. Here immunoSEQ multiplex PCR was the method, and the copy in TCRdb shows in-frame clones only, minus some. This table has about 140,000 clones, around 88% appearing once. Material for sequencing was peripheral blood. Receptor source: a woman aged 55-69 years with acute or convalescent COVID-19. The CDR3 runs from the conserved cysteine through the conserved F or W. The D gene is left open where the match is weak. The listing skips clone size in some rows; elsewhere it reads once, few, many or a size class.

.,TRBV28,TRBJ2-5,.,TGTGCCAGCAGTAAAGGAGGGAAAGAGACCCAGTACTTC,CASSKGGKETQYF
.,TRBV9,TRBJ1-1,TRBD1,TGTGCCAGCAGCCCGGACAGGTTACTAACGGAAGCTTTCTTT,CASSPDRLLTEAFF
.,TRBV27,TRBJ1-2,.,TGTGCCAGCAGTTTTGCAGGGAGGGAGAATGGCTACACCTTC,CASSFAGRENGYTF
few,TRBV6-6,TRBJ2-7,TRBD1,TGTGCCAGCAGTTACGGGCAGGGGGCTTACGAGCAGTACTTC,CASSYGQGAYEQYF
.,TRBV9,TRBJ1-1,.,TGTGCCAGCAGCGCTCCGGGGGGACGGGACACTGAAGCTTTCTTT,CASSAPGGRDTEAFF
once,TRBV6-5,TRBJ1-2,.,TGTGCCAGCAGTTACTCGGTAGGGGCGGATGTGGATGGCTACACCTTC,CASSYSVGADVDGYTF
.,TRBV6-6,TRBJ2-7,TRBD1,TGTGCCAGCAGTCGAGGGGGCACCTACGAGCAGTACTTC,CASSRGGTYEQYF
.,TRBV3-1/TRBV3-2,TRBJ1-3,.,TGTGCCAGCAGCCAAGACAGGGCTGGAAACACCATATATTTT,CASSQDRAGNTIYF
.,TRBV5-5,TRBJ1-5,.,TGTGCCAGCAGCCTCGACTTGAATCAGCCCCAGCATTTT,CASSLDLNQPQHF
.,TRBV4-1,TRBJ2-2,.,TGCGCCAGCAGCCAAGCTGAGACCGGGGAGCTGTTTTTT,CASSQAETGELFF
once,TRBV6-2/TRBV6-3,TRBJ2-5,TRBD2,TGTGCCAGCAGTTACCTTGGGACTAGCGGCAAAGAGACCCAGTACTTC,CASSYLGTSGKETQYF
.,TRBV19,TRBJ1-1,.,TGTGCCAGTAGCCCACAGACCACGAACACTGAAGCTTTCTTT,CASSPQTTNTEAFF
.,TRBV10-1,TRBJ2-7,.,TGCGCCAGCTTAAAGGATGACATCACCTACGAGCAGTACTTC,CASLKDDITYEQYF
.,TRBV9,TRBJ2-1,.,TGTGCCAGCAGCACCAACAGTATCGGCTACAATGAGCAGTTCTTC,CASSTNSIGYNEQFF
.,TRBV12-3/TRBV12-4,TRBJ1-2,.,TGTGCCAGCAGCCCAGACTGGCGTCGAGGCTACACCTTC,CASSPDWRRGYTF
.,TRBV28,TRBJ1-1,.,TGTGCCAGCAGTTTCAGTTGGCGGGCTAGGGACACTGAAGCTTTCTTT,CASSFSWRARDTEAFF
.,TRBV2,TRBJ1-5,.,TGTGCCAGCAGTGAAGCCAGTATTAATCAGCCCCAGCATTTT,CASSEASINQPQHF
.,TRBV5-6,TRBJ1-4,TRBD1,TGTGCCAGCAGCACCCGACAGGGCAGTAATGAAAAACTGTTTTTT,CASSTRQGSNEKLFF
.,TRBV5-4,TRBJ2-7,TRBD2,TGTGCCAGCACCCTTGGTGGGGGACTAGCGGTGTTCGAGCAGTACTTC,CASTLGGGLAVFEQYF
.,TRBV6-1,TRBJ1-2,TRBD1,TGTGCCAGCAGTGAAGGGCTCTGGGACAGCAGGATCCTCAACTATGGCTACACCTTC,CASSEGLWDSRILNYGYTF
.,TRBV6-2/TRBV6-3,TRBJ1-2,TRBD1,TGTGCCAGCAGTTACGACGACAGGGTCTATGGCTACACCTTC,CASSYDDRVYGYTF